This TCR beta chain was captured by sequencing in a study of early T cells in non-severe SARS-CoV-2 infection. Study information: Chains stayed unpaired after sequencing of bulk RNA from unsorted whole blood.

This clonotype was recorded a few times. Its antigen remains unidentified. Study-level findings and limits: Using VDJdb, the matching emphasized anti-spike CD8 responses while missing private and CD4 specificities.

This CDR3 is 12 amino acids long. Germline V gene lookup returns CDR1 SQVTM and CDR2 ANQGSEA. V lost 4 bases to trimming and J lost 4 bases, with 11 bases between them. Each single cDNA molecule received a unique molecular identifier. TCRdb reanalysed the 5' RACE reads using MiXCR and keeps one entry per CDR3 protein. The sample has 55,000 to 80,000 distinct CDR3 sequences, around 10% seen once. The rearrangement links TRBV29-1 to TRBJ2-7; D is undetermined. The sequence was obtained from an adult who was a healthcare worker with PCR-confirmed SARS-CoV-2 infection or an uninfected control (not recorded which). Material for sequencing was whole blood. CDR3 amino acids: CSVGEHSYEQYF. In DNA form, the CDR3 reads TGCAGCGTTGGTGAACATAGTTACGAGCAGTACTTC.